This paragraph reports one T cell receptor beta chain. Antigen: not known. V was pared by 4 bases and J by 0 bases, with 7 bases between. This CDR3 has 13 amino acids. Germline V lookup: CDR1 SGHNT, CDR2 YENEEA. TCRdb's copy holds only in-frame clones and misses some; the assay was immunoSEQ multiplex PCR. This table has about 16,000 clones, about 88% appearing once. The sample originates from a study of lymphopenia after photon versus proton radiotherapy. Findings of the study overall: A bigger post-nadir fall in TCR diversity correlated inversely with survival time in deceased patients.

The sequencing here drew on peripheral blood, taken from a patient treated with proton-based radiotherapy. V and J are TRBV11-3 and TRBJ2-7; possible D gene TRBD1, 5 bases. The clonotype was recovered from a woman in her fifties or sixties with cholangiocarcinoma. Some clones in this sample may be carry-over from other donors' samples. DNA for the CDR3: TGTGCCAGCAGCTCAGGGTCCTCCTACGAGCAGTACTTC. This sequence encodes CASSSGSSYEQYF.